Listed here are 21 T cell receptor beta chains from one sample, sequenced in a study of control samples from healthy donors and cancer patients. The protocol was immunoSEQ multiplex PCR, while the TCRdb copy is restricted to in-frame clones and leaves out a portion. This table holds around 190,000 clones, about 90% found once. Source material: blood. The origin of the receptors is a woman aged 45 to 65 in good health.

The chain employs TRBV20-1 and TRBJ1-1; 7 bases match TRBD1. Germline V gives CDR1 DFQATT, CDR2 SNEGSKA (reference sequence). This CDR3 region has 10 residues. With V trimmed by 8 bases and J by 9 bases, 6 bases remained unmatched. This chain's CDR3 is CSPQGGQAFF. DNA of the CDR3: TGCAGTCCTCAGGGGGGGCAAGCTTTCTTT.

The rearrangement uses TRBV3-1 (or the pseudogene TRBV3-2) and TRBJ2-1; TRBD2 agrees at 7 bases. The CDR3 runs 14 residues. V shed 0 bases and J 6 bases; nucleotides not matched to a gene: 2. Germline V gene sequence: CDR1 LGHDT, CDR2 YNNKEL (reference sequence). CDR3 in DNA: TGTGCCAGCAGCCAAGATTGGGGGGGCAATGAGCAGTTCTTC. It encodes CASSQDWGGNEQFF.

The chain is built from TRBV7-9 and TRBJ2-2; D not resolved. There are 15 residues in the CDR3. Germline assignment: CDR1 SEHNR and CDR2 FQNEAQ (reference sequence). The V gene lost 2 bases and the J gene lost 4 bases, with 11 bases spanning the gap. Here the CDR3 DNA reads TGTGCCAGCAGCTTATCAGCCCGCGGCACCGGGGAGCTGTTTTTT. It is translated as CASSLSARGTGELFF.

The CDR3, as DNA: TGTGCCAGCAGCCCCGACCTGGCAGTCCTCGCGAACACTGAAGCTTTCTTT. It is translated as CASSPDLAVLANTEAFF. The chain joins TRBV9 to TRBJ1-1; no clear D gene. Germline-derived CDR1 and CDR2 are SGDLS and YYNGEE. CDR3 length: 17 amino acids. Trimming took 4 bases from V and 1 from J, leaving 20 bases between them.

This sequence joins TRBV24-1 and TRBJ2-3; D call uncertain. Germline V gene data show CDR1 as KGHDR and CDR2 as SFDVKD. This CDR3 is 17 amino acids long. V was pared by 2 bases and J by 1 base, with 15 bases between. The CDR3 coding sequence is TGTGCCACCAGTGATTCCCATCATCCCCGGGGCACAGATACGCAGTATTTT. Its protein product is CATSDSHHPRGTDTQYF.

This clone was seen a few times. The rearrangement joins TRBV28 to TRBJ1-2; tentative D call: TRBD1 (6 bases). Trimming left V 10 bases short and J 8 bases short, with 11 bases between. The CDR3 contains 10 residues. Germline assignment: CDR1 MDHEN and CDR2 SYDVKM. CDR3 nucleotides: TGTGCCACCAACAGGGAAGGCTACACCTTC. Translated, it gives CATNREGYTF.

This chain uses TRBV7-2 with TRBJ2-3; 11 bases match TRBD1. This CDR3 is built from 18 residues. V lost 5 bases to trimming and J lost 0 bases; unmatched junction nucleotides: 10. Germline CDR1 SGHTA, CDR2 FQGNSA. For the CDR3, the DNA is TGTGCCAGCAGCCCATCCGGGACAGGGGGGCCGAGCACAGATACGCAGTATTTT. This codes for CASSPSGTGGPSTDTQYF.

This sequence joins TRBV27 and TRBJ1-2; D ambiguous. Trimming took off 6 bases at V and 0 bases at J, with 8 bases between the two ends. This CDR3 region has 13 residues. Germline values: CDR1 MNHEY, CDR2 SMNVEV (reference sequence). The CDR3 here is CASSPSPNYGYTF. The CDR3 DNA reads as TGTGCCAGCAGCCCCTCTCCTAACTATGGCTACACCTTC.

The chain uses TRBV27 and TRBJ1-5, with a possible D match to TRBD1 (5 bases). Trimming took 3 bases from V and 2 from J, leaving 14 bases between them. CDR1 is MNHEY, CDR2 SMNVEV, per germline (reference sequence). The CDR3 is 16 amino acids. CDR3 amino acids: CASSFSGGGGNQPQHF. Written as DNA, the CDR3 is TGTGCCAGCAGTTTTTCCGGGGGGGGAGGCAATCAGCCCCAGCATTTT.

V gene TRBV18 combines with J gene TRBJ2-2; maybe TRBD1 (6 bases). With 3 bases removed from V and 2 bases from J, the gap between germline ends came to 16 bases. The CDR3 is made up of 17 amino acids. Germline V lookup: CDR1 KGHSH, CDR2 LQKENI. This CDR3 is CASSPRPGDPNTGELFF. As DNA, the CDR3 is TGTGCCAGCTCACCGCGTCCAGGGGACCCCAACACCGGGGAGCTGTTTTTT.

This chain uses TRBV7-3 with TRBJ2-7, with 10 bases identical to TRBD2. Germline CDR1 SGHTA, CDR2 FQGTGA. Trimming removed 6 bases from V and 0 bases from J; junction bases left unmatched: 5. The CDR3 consists of 15 residues. CDR3 DNA sequence: TGTGCCAGCAGTTTTCTAGCGGGGGACTCCTACGAGCAGTACTTC. Translating it yields CASSFLAGDSYEQYF.

This clone has only a few counts. The chain carries TRBV7-9 and TRBJ1-1; D is uncertain. The CDR3 totals 13 residues. CDR1 and CDR2 (germline): SEHNR, FQNEAQ (reference sequence). V was pared by 1 base and J by 1 base, with 4 bases between. CDR3 loop: CASSLEPNTEAFF. CDR3 bases: TGTGCCAGCAGCTTAGAACCGAACACTGAAGCTTTCTTT.

This clone was picked up one time. This chain uses TRBV2 with TRBJ2-4; D is perhaps TRBD2 (6 bases). Between the trimmed V and J ends, which lost 3 bases and 8 bases, there was a span of 14 bases. The CDR3 is made up of 14 amino acids. In germline, CDR1 is SNHLY, CDR2 FYNNEI. Here the CDR3 reads CASSDGRKRDIQYF. CDR3 nucleotides: TGTGCCAGCAGTGATGGGAGGAAGAGAGACATTCAGTACTTC.

This chain connects TRBV28 to TRBJ1-2; TRBD1 agrees at 9 bases. V dropped 6 bases and J dropped 6; count of bases not matched to a gene: 8. The CDR3 sequence is 14 residues long. Germline CDR1 and CDR2: MDHEN and SYDVKM. CDR3 in amino acids: CASSRPGQGDGYTF. The CDR3 DNA is TGTGCCAGCAGCCGGCCGGGACAGGGAGATGGCTACACCTTC.

The chain uses TRBV30 and TRBJ2-7; 9 bases map to TRBD1. V was clipped by 0 bases and J by 4 bases; unmatched bases: 4. The germline V gene has CDR1 GTSNPN and CDR2 SVGIG (reference sequence). The CDR3 runs 14 residues. The CDR3 spells CAWSVDRGGYEQYF. The CDR3 DNA is TGTGCCTGGAGTGTAGACAGGGGGGGGTACGAGCAGTACTTC. Full variable domain (remainder filled in from reference TRBV30 and TRBJ2-7): SQTIHQWPATLVQPVGSPLSLECTVEGTSNPNLYWYRQAAGRGLQLLFYSVGIGQISSEVPQNLSASRPQDRQFILSSKKLLLSDSGFYLCAWSVDRGGYEQYFGPGTRLTVT.

The gene calls are TRBV5-1 and TRBJ2-2; the match to TRBD2 covers 15 bases. This CDR3 is 17 amino acids long. With V trimmed by 4 bases and J by 8 bases, 9 bases remained unmatched. The germline CDR1 and CDR2 sequences are SGHRS and YFSETQ. The DNA for the CDR3 is TGCGCCAGCAGCCTTGGACTAGCGGGAGGGCCACGGGGGGAGCTGTTTTTT. Protein sequence: CASSLGLAGGPRGELFF.

V is TRBV29-1 and J is TRBJ1-1; 12 bases are shared with TRBD1. Unmatched junction bases numbered 13, after V lost 6 bases and J lost 5 bases. Germline values: CDR1 SQVTM, CDR2 ANQGSEA. The CDR3 runs 16 residues. CDR3 in amino acids: CSVSTGTGGSRTEAFF. CDR3 nucleotides: TGCAGCGTGTCCACCGGGACAGGGGGCTCGAGGACTGAAGCTTTCTTT.

The rearrangement joins TRBV28 to TRBJ2-2, with D perhaps TRBD2 (6 bases). The V end lost 3 bases, the J end lost 5 bases, and 19 bases lay between the germline ends. CDR1 MDHEN and CDR2 SYDVKM come from the germline V gene. This CDR3 is built from 17 residues. For the CDR3, the DNA is TGTGCCAGCAGTTTGTCCGGGTGGGCCCGGGAGACCGGGGAGCTGTTTTTT. Translation gives CASSLSGWARETGELFF.

This clone was observed a single time. V and J are TRBV6-2 or TRBV6-3 and TRBJ2-3, with 9 nucleotides matching TRBD2. The germline V gene encodes CDR1 MNHEY and CDR2 SVGEGT. This CDR3 has 17 residues. V lost 2 bases to trimming and J lost 6 bases; unmatched junction nucleotides: 12. CDR3 in amino acids: CASSYNPSGATLDTQYF. In DNA form, the CDR3 reads TGTGCCAGCAGTTACAATCCTAGCGGGGCTACTCTCGATACGCAGTATTTT.

This clone was seen just once. This chain links TRBV11-1 with TRBJ2-5, with 7 nucleotides matching TRBD1. The CDR3 spans 14 residues. The ends lost 1 base at V and 4 bases at J; junction bases unmatched: 3. From germline, CDR1 is SGHAT and CDR2 FQDESV (reference sequence). For the CDR3, the DNA is TGTGCCAGCAGCTTAGGGGACAGTCGAGAGACCCAGTACTTC. Residues: CASSLGDSRETQYF.

The chain recombines TRBV19 with TRBJ2-3; tentative D call: TRBD2 (6 bases). Looked up from germline, CDR1 is LNHDA and CDR2 is SQIVND (reference sequence). There are 17 residues in the CDR3. Trimming shortened V by 1 base and J by 4 bases, and 18 bases separated the two germline ends. CDR3 bases: TGTGCCAGTAGTATAGCCCCCCTCCTAGGAGGGGCAGATACGCAGTATTTT. Its translation is CASSIAPLLGGADTQYF.